This T cell receptor beta chain was obtained from a study of early T cells in non-severe SARS-CoV-2 infection. TCRdb redid the calling of the 5' RACE reads with MiXCR, one entry per CDR3 protein. The sample lists 100,000 to 150,000 distinct CDR3 sequences, more than 12% occurring once. This clonotype was recorded a few times. The CDR3 totals 11 residues. In germline, CDR1 is SGHRS, CDR2 YFSETQ. V lost 6 bases and J 0 bases, leaving 3 bases between the germline ends. The sequenced material came from whole blood. The origin of this receptor is an adult who was a healthcare worker with PCR-confirmed SARS-CoV-2 infection or an uninfected control (not recorded which). This chain uses TRBV5-1 with TRBJ1-1, with D unresolved. The CDR3 spells CASKLNTEAFF. The CDR3 DNA sequence: TGCGCCAGCAAGCTGAACACTGAAGCTTTCTTT.